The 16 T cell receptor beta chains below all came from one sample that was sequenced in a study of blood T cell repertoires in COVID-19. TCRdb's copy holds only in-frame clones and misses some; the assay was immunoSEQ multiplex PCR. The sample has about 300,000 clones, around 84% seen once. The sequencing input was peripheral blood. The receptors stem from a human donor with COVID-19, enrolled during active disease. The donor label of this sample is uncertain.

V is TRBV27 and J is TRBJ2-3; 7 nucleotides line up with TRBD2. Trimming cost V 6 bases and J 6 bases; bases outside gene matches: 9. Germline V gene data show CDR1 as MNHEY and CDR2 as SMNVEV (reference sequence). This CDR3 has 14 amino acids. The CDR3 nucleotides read TGTGCCAGCAGCCCAAGGCTAGCGGTGGATACGCAGTATTTT. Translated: CASSPRLAVDTQYF.

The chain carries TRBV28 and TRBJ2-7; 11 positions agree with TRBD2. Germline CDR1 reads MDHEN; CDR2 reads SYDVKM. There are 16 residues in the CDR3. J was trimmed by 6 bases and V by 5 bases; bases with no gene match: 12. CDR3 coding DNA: TGTGCCAGCAGTACAACTAGCGGGAGAATACAGGGCGAGCAGTACTTC. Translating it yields CASSTTSGRIQGEQYF.

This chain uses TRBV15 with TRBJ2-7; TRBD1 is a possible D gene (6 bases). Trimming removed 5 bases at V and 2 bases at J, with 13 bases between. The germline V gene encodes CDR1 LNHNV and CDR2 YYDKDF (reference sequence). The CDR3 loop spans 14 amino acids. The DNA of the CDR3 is TGTGCCACCAGCCTCGAGGCAGGGGCCTACGAGCAGTACTTC. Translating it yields CATSLEAGAYEQYF.

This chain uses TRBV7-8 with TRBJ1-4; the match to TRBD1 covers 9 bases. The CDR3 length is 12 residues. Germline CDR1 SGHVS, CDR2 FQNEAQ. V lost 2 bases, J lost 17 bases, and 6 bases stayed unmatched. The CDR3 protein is CASSLSQGASFF. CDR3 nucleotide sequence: TGTGCCAGCAGCTTATCACAGGGGGCAAGTTTTTTT. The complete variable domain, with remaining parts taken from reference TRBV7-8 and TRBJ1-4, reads GAGVSQSPRYKVAKRGQDVALRCDPISGHVSLFWYQQALGQGPEFLTYFQNEAQLDKSGLPSDRFFAERPEGSVSTLKIQRTQQEDSAVYLCASSLSQGASFFGSGTQLSVL.

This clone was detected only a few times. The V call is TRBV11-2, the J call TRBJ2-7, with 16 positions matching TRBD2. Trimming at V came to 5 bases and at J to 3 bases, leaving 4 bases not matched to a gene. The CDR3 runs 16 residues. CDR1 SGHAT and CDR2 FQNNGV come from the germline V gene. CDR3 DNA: TGTGCCAGCAGCCTGGGACTAGCGGGAGGGAGCTACGAGCAGTACTTC. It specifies CASSLGLAGGSYEQYF.

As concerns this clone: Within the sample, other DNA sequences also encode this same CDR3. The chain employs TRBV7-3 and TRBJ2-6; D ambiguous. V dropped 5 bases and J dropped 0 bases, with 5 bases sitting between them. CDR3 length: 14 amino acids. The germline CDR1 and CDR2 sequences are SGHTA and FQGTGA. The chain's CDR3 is CASSLSSGANVLTF. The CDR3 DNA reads TGTGCCAGCAGCCTGAGCTCTGGGGCCAACGTCCTGACTTTC.

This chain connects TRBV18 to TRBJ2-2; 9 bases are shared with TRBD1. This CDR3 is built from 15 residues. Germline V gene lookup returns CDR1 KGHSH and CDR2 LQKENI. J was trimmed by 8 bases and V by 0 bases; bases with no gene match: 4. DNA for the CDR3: TGTGCCAGCTCACCACCTGGACAGGGGCGAGGGGAGCTGTTTTTT. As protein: CASSPPGQGRGELFF. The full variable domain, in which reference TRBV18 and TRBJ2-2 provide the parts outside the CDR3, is NAGVMQNPRHLVRRRGQEARLRCSPMKGHSHVYWYRQLPEEGLKFMVYLQKENIIDESGMPKERFSAEFPKEGPSILRIQQVVRGDSAAYFCASSPPGQGRGELFFGEGSRLTVL.

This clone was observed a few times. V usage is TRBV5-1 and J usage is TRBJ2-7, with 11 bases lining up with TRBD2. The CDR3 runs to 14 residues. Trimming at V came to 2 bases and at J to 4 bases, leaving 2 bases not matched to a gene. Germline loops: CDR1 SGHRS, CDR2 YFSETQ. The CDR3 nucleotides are TGCGCCAGCAGCTTCGGGACTAGCGGTTACGAGCAGTACTTC. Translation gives CASSFGTSGYEQYF.

CDR3 in amino acids: CASRLREDRAYEQYF. DNA for the CDR3: TGTGCCAGTAGGTTGCGGGAGGACCGGGCCTACGAGCAGTACTTC. The rearrangement links TRBV19 to TRBJ2-7; 8 bases are shared with TRBD2. After removal of 6 bases from V and 2 bases from J, the junction contained 9 bases not matched to a gene. The CDR3 is 15 amino acids. Per the germline V gene, CDR1 is LNHDA and CDR2 is SQIVND (reference sequence).

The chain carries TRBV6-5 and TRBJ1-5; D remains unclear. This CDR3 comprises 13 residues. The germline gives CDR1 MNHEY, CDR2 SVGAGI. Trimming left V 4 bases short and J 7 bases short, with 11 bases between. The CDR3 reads CASSFGKEQPQHF. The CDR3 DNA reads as TGTGCCAGCAGTTTCGGAAAGGAGCAGCCCCAGCATTTT.

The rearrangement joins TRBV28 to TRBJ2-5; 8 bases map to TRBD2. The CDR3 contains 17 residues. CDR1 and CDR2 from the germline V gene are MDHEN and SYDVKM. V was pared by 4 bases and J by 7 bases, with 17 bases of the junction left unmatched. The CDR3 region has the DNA TGTGCCAGCAGTTCCAACCCCGTCCCGGGACTAGTAGGGACCCAGTACTTC. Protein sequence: CASSSNPVPGLVGTQYF.

The CDR3 loop reads CASALTSGGGELFF. The CDR3, as DNA: TGTGCCAGCGCCCTGACTAGCGGGGGCGGGGAGCTGTTTTTT. The rearrangement joins TRBV3-1 (or the pseudogene TRBV3-2) to TRBJ2-2; TRBD2 matches at 12 bases. Germline-derived CDR1 and CDR2 are LGHDT and YNNKEL (reference sequence). The CDR3 is 14 residues long. Germline trimming cut 8 bases from V and 7 bases from J; bases unmatched to any gene: 5.

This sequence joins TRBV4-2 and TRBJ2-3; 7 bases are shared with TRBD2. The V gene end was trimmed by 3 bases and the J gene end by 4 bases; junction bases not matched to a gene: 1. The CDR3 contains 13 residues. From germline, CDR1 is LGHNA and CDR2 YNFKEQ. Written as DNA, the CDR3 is TGTGCCAGCAGCCAGCTAGCGGCAGATACGCAGTATTTT. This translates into CASSQLAADTQYF.

The CDR3 reads CASRGTGRTYGYTF. Here the CDR3 DNA reads TGTGCCAGCAGGGGGACAGGGAGAACCTATGGCTACACCTTC. The V gene is TRBV27, the J gene TRBJ1-2; 9 bases line up with TRBD1. Germline V gives CDR1 MNHEY, CDR2 SMNVEV (reference sequence). The ends lost 6 bases at V and 4 bases at J; junction bases unmatched: 6. This CDR3 has 14 amino acids.

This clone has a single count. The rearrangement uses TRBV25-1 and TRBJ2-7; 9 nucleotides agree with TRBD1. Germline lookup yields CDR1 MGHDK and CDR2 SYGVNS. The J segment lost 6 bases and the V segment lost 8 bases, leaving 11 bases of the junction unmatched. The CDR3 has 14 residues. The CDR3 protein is CASGGDRAGLEQYF. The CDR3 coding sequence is TGTGCCAGCGGCGGGGACAGGGCGGGGCTCGAGCAGTACTTC.

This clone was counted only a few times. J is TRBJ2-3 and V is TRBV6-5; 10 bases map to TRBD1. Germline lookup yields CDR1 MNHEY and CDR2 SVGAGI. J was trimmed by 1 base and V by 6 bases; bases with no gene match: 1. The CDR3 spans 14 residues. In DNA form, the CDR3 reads TGTGCCAGCAGAGGGACAGGGGGCACAGATACGCAGTATTTT. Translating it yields CASRGTGGTDTQYF.